This is a list of T cell receptor beta chains from one sample in a study of cytomegalovirus exposure and HLA in healthy donors. Sequencing used immunoSEQ multiplex PCR; TCRdb keeps in-frame clones, though not all of them. The sample includes 70,000 to 90,000 clones, roughly 84% of them seen just once. The sample consisted of PBMCs. These receptors all stem from a man between 65 and 80 years old in good health and CMV-seropositive. Both conserved end residues are trimmed from each CDR3. Fields, in order: J gene, V gene, CDR3 protein.

j_gene: TRBJ2-7
v_gene: TRBV5-1
CDR3aa: ASSLQPAGDEQY

j_gene: TRBJ1-1
v_gene: TRBV7-9
CDR3aa: ASSLAAPDGEAF

j_gene: TRBJ2-3
v_gene: TRBV18
CDR3aa: ASSPRTGGTDTQY

j_gene: TRBJ2-5
v_gene: TRBV5-1
CDR3aa: ATSSGSTETQY

j_gene: TRBJ1-4
v_gene: TRBV6-5
CDR3aa: ASSPDRDLYEKLF

j_gene: .
v_gene: TRBV29-1
CDR3aa: SVVRQGIYEQY

j_gene: TRBJ2-1
v_gene: TRBV1
CDR3aa: TSSQEGPGLVAGGPFNNEQF

j_gene: TRBJ2-4
v_gene: TRBV5-1
CDR3aa: ASSQGQGQNIQY

j_gene: TRBJ1-3
v_gene: TRBV5-1
CDR3aa: ASTTGVTGNTIY

j_gene: TRBJ2-7
v_gene: TRBV7-9
CDR3aa: ASSQAGAYEQY

j_gene: TRBJ1-3
v_gene: TRBV5-1
CDR3aa: ASSAGTAGNTIY

j_gene: TRBJ2-5
v_gene: TRBV28
CDR3aa: ASSLSGSRETQY

j_gene: TRBJ2-2
v_gene: TRBV2
CDR3aa: ASRGVLGGELF

j_gene: TRBJ2-3
v_gene: TRBV11-2
CDR3aa: ASSSRAGGTDTQY

j_gene: TRBJ1-1
v_gene: TRBV27
CDR3aa: ASSSGQMDTEAF

j_gene: TRBJ1-1
v_gene: TRBV7-9
CDR3aa: ASNRGALGGEAF

j_gene: TRBJ2-1
v_gene: TRBV7-9
CDR3aa: ASSLINRGQNEQF

j_gene: TRBJ1-2
v_gene: TRBV30
CDR3aa: AWSHYGTGDHGYT

j_gene: TRBJ2-1
v_gene: TRBV6-4
CDR3aa: ASSSDPAGNEQF

j_gene: TRBJ2-1
v_gene: TRBV27
CDR3aa: ASSLLAPVGDEQF

j_gene: TRBJ2-7
v_gene: TRBV28
CDR3aa: ASSPGDSYSYEQY

j_gene: TRBJ1-5
v_gene: TRBV7-9
CDR3aa: ASSSFPAGVQPQH

j_gene: TRBJ1-5
v_gene: TRBV19
CDR3aa: ASSEQGGDQPQH

j_gene: TRBJ2-5
v_gene: TRBV4-3
CDR3aa: ASSQEFQVQETQY

j_gene: TRBJ2-5
v_gene: TRBV6-5
CDR3aa: ASSYGLAGETQY

j_gene: TRBJ1-5
v_gene: TRBV6-5
CDR3aa: ASSYSNQLNQPQH

j_gene: TRBJ2-5
v_gene: TRBV7-9
CDR3aa: ASSSSSAAYQETQY

j_gene: TRBJ1-2
v_gene: TRBV6-5
CDR3aa: ASSYQEGYGYT

j_gene: .
v_gene: TRBV5-4
CDR3aa: ASSFSSTYEQY

j_gene: TRBJ2-3
v_gene: TRBV11-2
CDR3aa: ASRSAADTQY

j_gene: TRBJ1-5
v_gene: TRBV19
CDR3aa: ASSISKDRGRGGVNQPQH

j_gene: TRBJ1-1
v_gene: TRBV5-1
CDR3aa: ASSSPEQGETEAF

j_gene: TRBJ1-6
v_gene: TRBV10-3
CDR3aa: AIRDQTGGSYNSPLH

j_gene: TRBJ1-1
v_gene: TRBV11-2
CDR3aa: ASSLALDGTEAF

j_gene: TRBJ2-3
v_gene: TRBV28
CDR3aa: ASSAYGGTDTQY

j_gene: TRBJ2-7
v_gene: TRBV25-1
CDR3aa: ASSEAGWTYEQY

j_gene: TRBJ2-7
v_gene: TRBV2
CDR3aa: ASSEGVSSGGEHYEQY

j_gene: TRBJ1-5
v_gene: TRBV7-8
CDR3aa: ASSFGGGDISNQPQH

j_gene: TRBJ2-1
v_gene: TRBV11-3
CDR3aa: ASSLDGNEQF

j_gene: TRBJ2-2
v_gene: TRBV11-2
CDR3aa: ASSPGAAGELF

j_gene: TRBJ2-7
v_gene: TRBV4-2
CDR3aa: ASSPQGFYEQY

j_gene: TRBJ1-5
v_gene: TRBV6-1
CDR3aa: ASSEDWQGVQPQH

j_gene: TRBJ1-4
v_gene: TRBV25-1
CDR3aa: ASSEWGQGNEKLF

j_gene: TRBJ2-7
v_gene: TRBV6-1
CDR3aa: ASRLGQELEQY

j_gene: TRBJ2-3
v_gene: TRBV5-1
CDR3aa: ASSLAPGTSGRVDTQY

j_gene: TRBJ1-5
v_gene: TRBV2
CDR3aa: ASQTGFNQPQH

j_gene: TRBJ1-5
v_gene: TRBV6-5
CDR3aa: ASSYSRTAAQPQH

j_gene: TRBJ1-4
v_gene: TRBV11-1
CDR3aa: ASSRRTGLTNEKLF

j_gene: TRBJ2-4
v_gene: TRBV7-2
CDR3aa: ASSLPGNIQY

j_gene: TRBJ1-2
v_gene: TRBV4-1
CDR3aa: ASSQDSGTANYGYT

j_gene: TRBJ1-3
v_gene: TRBV5-1
CDR3aa: ASSLAGTADSGNTIY

j_gene: TRBJ1-1
v_gene: TRBV21-1
CDR3aa: ASARRSGTEAF

j_gene: TRBJ2-7
v_gene: TRBV30
CDR3aa: AWSVHYEQY